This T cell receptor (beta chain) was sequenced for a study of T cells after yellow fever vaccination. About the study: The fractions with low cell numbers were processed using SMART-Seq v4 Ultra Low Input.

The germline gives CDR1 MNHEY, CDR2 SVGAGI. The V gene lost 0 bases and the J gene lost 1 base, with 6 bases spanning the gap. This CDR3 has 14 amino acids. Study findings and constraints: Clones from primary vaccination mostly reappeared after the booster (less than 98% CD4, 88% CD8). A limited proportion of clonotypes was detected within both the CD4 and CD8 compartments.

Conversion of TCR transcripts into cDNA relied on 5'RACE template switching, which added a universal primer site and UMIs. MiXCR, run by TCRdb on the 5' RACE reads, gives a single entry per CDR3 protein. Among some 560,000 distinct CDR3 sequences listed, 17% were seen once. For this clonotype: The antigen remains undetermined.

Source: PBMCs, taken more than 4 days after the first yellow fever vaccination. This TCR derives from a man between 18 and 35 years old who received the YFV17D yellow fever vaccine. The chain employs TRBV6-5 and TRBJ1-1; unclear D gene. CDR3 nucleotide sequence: TGTGCCAGCAGTTACTCGTACGGGAACACTGAAGCTTTCTTT. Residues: CASSYSYGNTEAFF.